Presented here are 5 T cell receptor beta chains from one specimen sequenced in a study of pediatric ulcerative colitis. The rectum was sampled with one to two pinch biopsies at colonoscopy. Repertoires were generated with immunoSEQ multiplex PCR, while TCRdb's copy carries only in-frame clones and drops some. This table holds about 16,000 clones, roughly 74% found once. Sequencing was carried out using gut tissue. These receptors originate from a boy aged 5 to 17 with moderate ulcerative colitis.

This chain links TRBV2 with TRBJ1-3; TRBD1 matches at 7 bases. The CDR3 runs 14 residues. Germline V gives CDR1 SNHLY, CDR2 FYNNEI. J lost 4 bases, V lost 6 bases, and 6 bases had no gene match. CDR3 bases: TGTGCCAGCAGGAACAGGGGATTGGGAAACACCATATATTTT. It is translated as CASRNRGLGNTIYF.

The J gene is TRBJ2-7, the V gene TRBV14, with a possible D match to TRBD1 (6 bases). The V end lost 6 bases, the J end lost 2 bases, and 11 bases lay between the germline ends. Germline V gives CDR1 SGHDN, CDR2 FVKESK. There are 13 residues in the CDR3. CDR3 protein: CASRFDRPYEQYF. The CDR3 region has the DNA TGTGCCAGCAGGTTTGACAGGCCCTACGAGCAGTACTTC. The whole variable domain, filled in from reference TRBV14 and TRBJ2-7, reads EAGVTQFPSHSVIEKGQTVTLRCDPISGHDNLYWYRRVMGKEIKFLLHFVKESKQDESGMPNNRFLAERTGGTYSTLKVQPAELEDSGVYFCASRFDRPYEQYFGPGTRLTVT.

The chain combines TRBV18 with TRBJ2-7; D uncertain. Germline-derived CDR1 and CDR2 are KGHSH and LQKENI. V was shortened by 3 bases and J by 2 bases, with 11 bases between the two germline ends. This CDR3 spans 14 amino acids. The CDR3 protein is CASSPLESAYEQYF. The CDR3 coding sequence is TGTGCCAGCTCACCCCTTGAGTCGGCCTACGAGCAGTACTTC.

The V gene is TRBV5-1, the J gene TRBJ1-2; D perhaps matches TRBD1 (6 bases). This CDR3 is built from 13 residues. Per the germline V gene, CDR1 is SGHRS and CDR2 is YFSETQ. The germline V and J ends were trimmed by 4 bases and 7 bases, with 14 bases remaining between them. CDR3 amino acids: CASSAEQGRGYTF. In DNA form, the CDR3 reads TGCGCCAGCAGCGCTGAACAGGGTCGTGGCTACACCTTC.

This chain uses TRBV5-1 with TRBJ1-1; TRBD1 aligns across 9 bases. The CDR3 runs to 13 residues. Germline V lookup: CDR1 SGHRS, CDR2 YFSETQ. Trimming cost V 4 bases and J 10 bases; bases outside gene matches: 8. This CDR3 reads CASSTSNRGLAFF. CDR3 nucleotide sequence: TGCGCCAGCAGCACGTCTAACAGGGGGCTAGCTTTCTTT.